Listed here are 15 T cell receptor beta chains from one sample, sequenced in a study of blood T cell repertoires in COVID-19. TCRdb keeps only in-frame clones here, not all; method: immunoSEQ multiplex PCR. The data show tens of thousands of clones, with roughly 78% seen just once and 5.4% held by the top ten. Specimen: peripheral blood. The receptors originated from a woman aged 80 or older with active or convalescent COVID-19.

This chain's CDR3 is CAWSRDPGGGNEKLFF. The CDR3, as DNA: TGTGCCTGGAGCCGTGATCCCGGAGGTGGTAATGAAAAACTGTTTTTT. The chain is built from TRBV30 and TRBJ1-4; D remains unclear. The germline V gene has CDR1 GTSNPN and CDR2 SVGIG (reference sequence). Deletions cut 3 bases from V and 4 bases from J, with 18 bases between. This CDR3 region has 16 residues.

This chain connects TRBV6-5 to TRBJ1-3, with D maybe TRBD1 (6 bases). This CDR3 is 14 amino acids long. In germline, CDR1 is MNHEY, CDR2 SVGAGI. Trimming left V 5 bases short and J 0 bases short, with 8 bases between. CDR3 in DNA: TGTGCCAGCAGTACAGGGAACTCTGGAAACACCATATATTTT. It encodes CASSTGNSGNTIYF.

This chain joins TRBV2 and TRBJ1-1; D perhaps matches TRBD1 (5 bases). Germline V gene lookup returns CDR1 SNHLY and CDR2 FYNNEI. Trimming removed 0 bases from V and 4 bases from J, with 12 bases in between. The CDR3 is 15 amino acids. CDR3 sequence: CASSEAGARSTEAFF. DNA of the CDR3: TGTGCCAGCAGTGAAGCTGGGGCCCGGAGCACTGAAGCTTTCTTT.

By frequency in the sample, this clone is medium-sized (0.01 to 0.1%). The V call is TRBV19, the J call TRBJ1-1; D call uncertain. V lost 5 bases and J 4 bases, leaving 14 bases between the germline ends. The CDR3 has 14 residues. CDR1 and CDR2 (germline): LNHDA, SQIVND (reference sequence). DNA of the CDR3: TGTGCCAGTAGTTTCCTTTCCCCGGGCACTGAAGCTTTCTTT. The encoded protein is CASSFLSPGTEAFF.

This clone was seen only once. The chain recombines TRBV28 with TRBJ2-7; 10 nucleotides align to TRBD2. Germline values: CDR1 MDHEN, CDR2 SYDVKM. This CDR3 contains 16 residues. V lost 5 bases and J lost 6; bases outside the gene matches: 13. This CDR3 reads CASSPWVSGRRTEQYF. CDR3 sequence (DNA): TGTGCCAGCAGTCCCTGGGTTAGCGGGAGGCGGACCGAGCAGTACTTC.

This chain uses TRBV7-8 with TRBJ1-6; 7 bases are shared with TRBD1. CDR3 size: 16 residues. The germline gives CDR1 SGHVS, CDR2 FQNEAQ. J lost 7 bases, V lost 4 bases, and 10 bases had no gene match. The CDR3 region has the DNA TGTGCCAGCAGCTCTCCGGGGACAGCTAAGAATTCACCCCTCCACTTT. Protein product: CASSSPGTAKNSPLHF. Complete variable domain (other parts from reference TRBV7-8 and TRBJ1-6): GAGVSQSPRYKVAKRGQDVALRCDPISGHVSLFWYQQALGQGPEFLTYFQNEAQLDKSGLPSDRFFAERPEGSVSTLKIQRTQQEDSAVYLCASSSPGTAKNSPLHFGNGTRLTVT.

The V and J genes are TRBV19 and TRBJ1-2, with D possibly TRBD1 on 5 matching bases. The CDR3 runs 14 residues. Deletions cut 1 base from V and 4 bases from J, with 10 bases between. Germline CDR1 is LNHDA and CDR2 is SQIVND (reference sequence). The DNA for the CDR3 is TGTGCCAGTAGTATAGGCAGGGTAGGCTATGGCTACACCTTC. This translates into CASSIGRVGYGYTF.

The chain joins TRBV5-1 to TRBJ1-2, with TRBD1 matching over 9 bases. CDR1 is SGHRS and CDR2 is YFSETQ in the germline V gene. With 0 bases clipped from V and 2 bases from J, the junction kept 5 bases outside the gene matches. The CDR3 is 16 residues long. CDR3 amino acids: CASSLEVGTGNYGYTF. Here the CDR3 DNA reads TGCGCCAGCAGCTTGGAGGTAGGGACAGGGAACTATGGCTACACCTTC.

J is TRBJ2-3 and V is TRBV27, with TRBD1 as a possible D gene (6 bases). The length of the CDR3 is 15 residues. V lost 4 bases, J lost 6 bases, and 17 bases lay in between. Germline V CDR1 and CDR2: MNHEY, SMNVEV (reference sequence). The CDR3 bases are TGTGCCAGCAGTTCCGGACAGTCCGGACCGGATACGCAGTATTTT. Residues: CASSSGQSGPDTQYF.

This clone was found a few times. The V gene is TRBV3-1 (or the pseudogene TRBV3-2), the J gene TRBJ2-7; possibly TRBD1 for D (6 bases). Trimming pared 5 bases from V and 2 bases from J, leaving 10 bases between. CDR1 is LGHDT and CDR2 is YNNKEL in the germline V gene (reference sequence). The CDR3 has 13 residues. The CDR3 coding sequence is TGTGCCAGCAGCACCAGGGGTACCTACGAGCAGTACTTC. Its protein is CASSTRGTYEQYF.

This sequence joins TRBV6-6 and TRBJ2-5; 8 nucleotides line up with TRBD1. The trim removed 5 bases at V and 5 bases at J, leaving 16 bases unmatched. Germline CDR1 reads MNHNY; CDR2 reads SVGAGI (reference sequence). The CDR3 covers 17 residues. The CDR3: CASSPSPDRVDRETQYF. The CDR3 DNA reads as TGTGCCAGCAGTCCCAGCCCGGACAGGGTAGACAGGGAGACCCAGTACTTC.

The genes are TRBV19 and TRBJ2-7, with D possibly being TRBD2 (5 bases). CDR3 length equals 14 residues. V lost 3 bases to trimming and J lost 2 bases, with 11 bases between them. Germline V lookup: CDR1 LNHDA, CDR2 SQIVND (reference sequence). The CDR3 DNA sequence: TGTGCCAGTAGTATGACGGGAATTACCTACGAGCAGTACTTC. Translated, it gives CASSMTGITYEQYF.

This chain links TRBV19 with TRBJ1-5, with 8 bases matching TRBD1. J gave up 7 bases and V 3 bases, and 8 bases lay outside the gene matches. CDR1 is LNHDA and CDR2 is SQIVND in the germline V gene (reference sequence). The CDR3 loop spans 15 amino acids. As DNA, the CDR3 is TGTGCCAGTAGTATTAGGCAGGGGGCAGCCCAGCCCCAGCATTTT. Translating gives CASSIRQGAAQPQHF.

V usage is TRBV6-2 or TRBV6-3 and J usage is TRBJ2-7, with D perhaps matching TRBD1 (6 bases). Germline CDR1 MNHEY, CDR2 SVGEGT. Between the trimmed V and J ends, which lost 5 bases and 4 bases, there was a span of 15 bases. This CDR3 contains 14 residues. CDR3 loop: CASSLPDRSYEQYF. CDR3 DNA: TGTGCCAGCAGTCTACCTGACAGGTCATACGAGCAGTACTTC.

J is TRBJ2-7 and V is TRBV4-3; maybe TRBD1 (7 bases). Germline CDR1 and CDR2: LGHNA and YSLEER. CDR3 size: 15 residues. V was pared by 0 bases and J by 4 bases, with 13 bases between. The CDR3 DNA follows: TGCGCCAGCAGCCAAGATCGTCCAGGGGGGTACGAGCAGTACTTC. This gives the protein CASSQDRPGGYEQYF.